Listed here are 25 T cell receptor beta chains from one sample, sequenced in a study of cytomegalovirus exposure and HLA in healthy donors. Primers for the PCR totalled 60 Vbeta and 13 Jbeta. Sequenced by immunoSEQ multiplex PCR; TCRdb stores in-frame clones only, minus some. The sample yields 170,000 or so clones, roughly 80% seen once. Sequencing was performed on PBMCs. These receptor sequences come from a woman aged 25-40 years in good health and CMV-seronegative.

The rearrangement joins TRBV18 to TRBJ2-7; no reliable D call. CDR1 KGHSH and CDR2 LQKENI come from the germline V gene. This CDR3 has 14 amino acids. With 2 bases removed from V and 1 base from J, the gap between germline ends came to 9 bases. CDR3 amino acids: CASSPVESSYEQYF. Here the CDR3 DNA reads TGTGCCAGCTCACCAGTCGAGAGTTCCTACGAGCAGTACTTC.

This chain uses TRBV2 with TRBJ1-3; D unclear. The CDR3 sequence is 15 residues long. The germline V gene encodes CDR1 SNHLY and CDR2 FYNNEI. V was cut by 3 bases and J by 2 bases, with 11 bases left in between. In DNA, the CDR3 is TGTGCCAGCAGTGACAGGTCGGGGACTGGAAACACCATATATTTT. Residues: CASSDRSGTGNTIYF. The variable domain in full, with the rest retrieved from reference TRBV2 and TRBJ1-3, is EPEVTQTPSHQVTQMGQEVILRCVPISNHLYFYWYRQILGQKVEFLVSFYNNEISEKSEIFDDQFSVERPDGSNFTLKIRSTKLEDSAMYFCASSDRSGTGNTIYFGEGSWLTVV.

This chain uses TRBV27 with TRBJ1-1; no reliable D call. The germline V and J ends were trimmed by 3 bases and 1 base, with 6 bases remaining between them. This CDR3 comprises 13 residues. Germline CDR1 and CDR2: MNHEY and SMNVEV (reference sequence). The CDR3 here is CASSFRGNTEAFF. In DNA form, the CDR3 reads TGTGCCAGCAGTTTCCGGGGGAACACTGAAGCTTTCTTT.

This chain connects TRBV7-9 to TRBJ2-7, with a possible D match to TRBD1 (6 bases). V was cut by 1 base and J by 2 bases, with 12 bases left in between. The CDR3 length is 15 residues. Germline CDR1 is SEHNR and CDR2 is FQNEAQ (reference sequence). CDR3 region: CASSLVRQATYEQYF. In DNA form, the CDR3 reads TGTGCCAGCAGCTTAGTGAGACAGGCGACCTACGAGCAGTACTTC.

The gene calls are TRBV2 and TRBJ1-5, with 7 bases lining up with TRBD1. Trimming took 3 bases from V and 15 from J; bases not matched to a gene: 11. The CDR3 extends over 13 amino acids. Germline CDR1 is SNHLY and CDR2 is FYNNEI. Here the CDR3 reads CASSDRGKVFVHF. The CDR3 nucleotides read TGTGCCAGCAGTGACAGGGGGAAGGTTTTTGTGCATTTT.

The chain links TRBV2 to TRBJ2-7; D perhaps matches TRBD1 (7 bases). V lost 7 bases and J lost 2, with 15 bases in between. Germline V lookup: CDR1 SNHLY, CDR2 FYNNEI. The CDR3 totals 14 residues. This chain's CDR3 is CASIGPGGPYEQYF. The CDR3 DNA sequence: TGTGCCAGCATCGGGCCAGGGGGGCCCTACGAGCAGTACTTC.

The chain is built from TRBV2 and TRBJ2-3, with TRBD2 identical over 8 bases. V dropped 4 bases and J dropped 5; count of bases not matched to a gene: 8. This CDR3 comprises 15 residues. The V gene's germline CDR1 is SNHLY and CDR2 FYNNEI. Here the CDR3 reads CASSGTGGAEDTQYF. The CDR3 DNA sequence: TGTGCCAGCAGTGGAACGGGGGGGGCGGAAGATACGCAGTATTTT.

The DNA of the CDR3 is TGTGCCAGCAGTGGTGCCCCCCTTCGACGGGCAACTAATGAAAAACTGTTTTTT. This gives the protein CASSGAPLRRATNEKLFF. The chain joins TRBV2 to TRBJ1-4; no firm D call. Trimming took 4 bases from V and 0 from J, leaving 18 bases between them. The CDR3 is 18 amino acids. Per germline, CDR1 SNHLY and CDR2 FYNNEI.

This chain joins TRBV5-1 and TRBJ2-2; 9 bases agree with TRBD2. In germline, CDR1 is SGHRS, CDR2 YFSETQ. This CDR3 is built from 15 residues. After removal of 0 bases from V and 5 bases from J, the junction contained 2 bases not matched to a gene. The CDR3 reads CASSLELAGTGELFF. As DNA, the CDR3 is TGCGCCAGCAGCTTGGAGCTAGCGGGAACCGGGGAGCTGTTTTTT.

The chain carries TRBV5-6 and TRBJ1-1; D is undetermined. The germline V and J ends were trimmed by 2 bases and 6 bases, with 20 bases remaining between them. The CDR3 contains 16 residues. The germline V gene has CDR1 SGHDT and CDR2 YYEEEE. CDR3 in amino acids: CASSFFGFRSEAEAFF. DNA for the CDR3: TGTGCCAGCAGCTTCTTCGGGTTTAGGTCGGAGGCTGAAGCTTTCTTT.

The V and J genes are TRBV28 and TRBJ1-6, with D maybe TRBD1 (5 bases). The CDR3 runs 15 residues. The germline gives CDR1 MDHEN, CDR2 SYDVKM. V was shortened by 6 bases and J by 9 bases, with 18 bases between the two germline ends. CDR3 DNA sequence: TGTGCCAGCAGCCTACCTCGAAACGGGGGTTCACCCCTCCACTTT. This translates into CASSLPRNGGSPLHF.

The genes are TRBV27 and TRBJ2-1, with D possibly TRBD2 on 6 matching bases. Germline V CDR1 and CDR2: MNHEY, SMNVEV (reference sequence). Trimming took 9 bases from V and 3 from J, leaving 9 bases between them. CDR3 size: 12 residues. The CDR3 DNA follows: TGTGCCAGTCGGGGGTTCTACAATGAGCAGTTCTTC. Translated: CASRGFYNEQFF.

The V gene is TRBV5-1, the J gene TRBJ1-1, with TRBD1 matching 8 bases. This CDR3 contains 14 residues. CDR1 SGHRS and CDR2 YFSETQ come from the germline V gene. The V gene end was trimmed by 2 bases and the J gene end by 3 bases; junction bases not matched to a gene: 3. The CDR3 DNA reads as TGCGCCAGCAGCTTTTACAGGGGGGACACTGAAGCTTTCTTT. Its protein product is CASSFYRGDTEAFF.

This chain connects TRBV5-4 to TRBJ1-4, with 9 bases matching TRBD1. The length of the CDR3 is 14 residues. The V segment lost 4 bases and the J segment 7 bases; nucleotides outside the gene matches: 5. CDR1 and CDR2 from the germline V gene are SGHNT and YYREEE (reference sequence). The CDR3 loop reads CASSTGGGGEKLFF. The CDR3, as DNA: TGTGCCAGCAGCACAGGGGGCGGGGGTGAAAAACTGTTTTTT.

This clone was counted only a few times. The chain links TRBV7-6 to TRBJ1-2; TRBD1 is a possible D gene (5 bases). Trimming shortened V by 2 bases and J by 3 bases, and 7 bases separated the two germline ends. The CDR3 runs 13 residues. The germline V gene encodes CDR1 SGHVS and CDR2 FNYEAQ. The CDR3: CASSLQGDYGYTF. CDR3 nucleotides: TGTGCCAGCAGCTTACAGGGTGACTATGGCTACACCTTC.

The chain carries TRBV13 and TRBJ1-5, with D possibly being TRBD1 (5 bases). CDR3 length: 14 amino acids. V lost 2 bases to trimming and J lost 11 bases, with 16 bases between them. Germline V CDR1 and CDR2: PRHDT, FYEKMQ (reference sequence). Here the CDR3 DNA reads TGTGCCAGCAGCTTATCCCAGGGAGGGAGAACCCAGCATTTT. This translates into CASSLSQGGRTQHF.

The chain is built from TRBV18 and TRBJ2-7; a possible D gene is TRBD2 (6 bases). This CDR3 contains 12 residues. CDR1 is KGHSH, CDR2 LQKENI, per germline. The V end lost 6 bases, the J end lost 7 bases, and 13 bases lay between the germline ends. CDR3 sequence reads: CASSGTGGEQYF. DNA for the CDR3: TGTGCCAGCTCGGGTACCGGAGGGGAGCAGTACTTC.

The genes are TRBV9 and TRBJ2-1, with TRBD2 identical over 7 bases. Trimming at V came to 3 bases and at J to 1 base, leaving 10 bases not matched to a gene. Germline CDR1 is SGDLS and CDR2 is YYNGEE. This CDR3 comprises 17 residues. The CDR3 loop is CASSDSGDGRSYNEQFF. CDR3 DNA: TGTGCCAGCAGCGATTCGGGGGACGGGAGGTCCTACAATGAGCAGTTCTTC.

The CDR3 DNA reads as TGCGCCAGCAGCTTTAACGGAGAAGAAGCTTTCTTT. Residues: CASSFNGEEAFF. The J gene is TRBJ1-1, the V gene TRBV5-1; D gene ambiguous. The V end was cut by 2 bases, the J end by 8 bases, with 10 bases between. Germline CDR1 SGHRS, CDR2 YFSETQ. This CDR3 has 12 residues.

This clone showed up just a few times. In nucleotides, the CDR3 is TGTGCCAGCAGTCCCACGGCCCGGACAGGGAACTACGAGCAGTACTTC. This translates into CASSPTARTGNYEQYF. The V gene is TRBV27, the J gene TRBJ2-7; 8 nucleotides align to TRBD1. The CDR3 contains 16 residues. Germline CDR1 reads MNHEY; CDR2 reads SMNVEV (reference sequence). Losses at the gene ends were 5 bases for V and 3 bases for J; bases not matched to a gene: 12.

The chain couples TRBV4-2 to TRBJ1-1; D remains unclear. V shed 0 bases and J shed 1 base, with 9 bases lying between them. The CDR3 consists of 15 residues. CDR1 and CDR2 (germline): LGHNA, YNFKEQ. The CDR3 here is CASSQESQQNTEAFF. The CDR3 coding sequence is TGTGCCAGCAGCCAAGAATCTCAACAGAACACTGAAGCTTTCTTT.

The chain's CDR3 is CASRWTGGNSPLHF. DNA for the CDR3: TGCGCCAGCAGATGGACAGGGGGTAACTCACCCCTCCACTTT. This chain links TRBV5-1 with TRBJ1-6; the match to TRBD1 covers 10 bases. V shed 5 bases, J shed 10 bases, and the junction held 6 bases outside the gene matches. The CDR3 is made up of 14 amino acids. In germline, CDR1 is SGHRS, CDR2 YFSETQ.

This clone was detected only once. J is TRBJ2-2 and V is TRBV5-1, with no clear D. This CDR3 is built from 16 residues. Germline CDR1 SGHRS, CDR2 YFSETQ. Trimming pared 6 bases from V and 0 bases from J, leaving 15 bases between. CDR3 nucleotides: TGCGCCAGCACCCCTCACGCAGAACCGAACACCGGGGAGCTGTTTTTT. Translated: CASTPHAEPNTGELFF.

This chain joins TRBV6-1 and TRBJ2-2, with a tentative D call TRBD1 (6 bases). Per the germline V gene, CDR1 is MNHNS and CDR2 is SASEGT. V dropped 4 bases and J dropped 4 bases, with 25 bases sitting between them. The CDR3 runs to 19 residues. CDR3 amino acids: CASSGRGRYLSLGTGELFF. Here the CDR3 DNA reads TGTGCCAGCAGTGGCAGGGGCAGATACCTCTCTCTGGGCACCGGGGAGCTGTTTTTT.

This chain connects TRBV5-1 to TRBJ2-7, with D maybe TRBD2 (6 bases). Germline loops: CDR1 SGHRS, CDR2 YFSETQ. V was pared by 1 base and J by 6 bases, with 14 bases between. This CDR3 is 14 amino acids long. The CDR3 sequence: CASSLSSRGGEQYF. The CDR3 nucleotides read TGCGCCAGCAGCTTGTCTAGCCGGGGAGGCGAGCAGTACTTC.